The clone carrying this T cell receptor beta chain turned up a few times. CDR3 size: 15 residues. Germline trimming cut 2 bases from V and 8 bases from J; bases unmatched to any gene: 5. One entry per CDR3 protein, called by TCRdb with MiXCR from the RT-PCR reads. Among 410,000 or so distinct CDR3 sequences listed, around 16% were seen once. The sample is drawn from a study of patients and donors after allogeneic stem cell transplantation. The chain uses TRBV12-3 or TRBV12-4 and TRBJ2-1; 11 bases map to TRBD2. The specimen sequenced was blood, either unsorted or a sorted T cell fraction (not recorded which). The receptor comes from a human donor who was either an allogeneic HSCT recipient or a stem cell or donor lymphocyte infusion donor (not recorded which). It is not recorded whose cells these are; they may come from a transplant donor. The CDR3 nucleotides read TGTGCCAGCAGTTTAATTAGCGGGGGGGCCTATGAGCAGTTCTTC. This gives the protein CASSLISGGAYEQFF.